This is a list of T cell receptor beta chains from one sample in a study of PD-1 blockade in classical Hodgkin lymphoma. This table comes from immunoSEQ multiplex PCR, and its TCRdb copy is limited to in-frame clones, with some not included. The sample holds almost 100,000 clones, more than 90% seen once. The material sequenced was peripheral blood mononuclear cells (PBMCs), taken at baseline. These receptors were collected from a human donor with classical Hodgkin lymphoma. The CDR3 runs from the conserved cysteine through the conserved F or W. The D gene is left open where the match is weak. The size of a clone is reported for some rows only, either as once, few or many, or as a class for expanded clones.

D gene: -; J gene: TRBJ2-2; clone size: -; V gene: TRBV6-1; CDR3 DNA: TGTGCCAGCAGTGCGAAGATTCGCAACTCCGGGGAGCTGTTTTTT; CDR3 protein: CASSAKIRNSGELFF
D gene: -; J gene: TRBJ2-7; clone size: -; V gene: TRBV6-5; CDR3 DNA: TGTGCCAGCAGTTACTCGGGTTCGGGATACGAGCAGTACTTC; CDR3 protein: CASSYSGSGYEQYF
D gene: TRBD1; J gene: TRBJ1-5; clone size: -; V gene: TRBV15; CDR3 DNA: TGTGCCACCAGCAGGGCTCGACAGGGGGTACAGCCCCAGCATTTT; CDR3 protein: CATSRARQGVQPQHF
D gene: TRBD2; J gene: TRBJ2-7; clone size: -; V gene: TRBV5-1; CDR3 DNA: TGCGCCAGCAGCTTGGTGTCTAGCGGGAGTTACGAGCAGTACTTC; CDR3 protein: CASSLVSSGSYEQYF
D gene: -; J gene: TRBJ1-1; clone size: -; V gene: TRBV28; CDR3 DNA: TGTGCCAGCAGTCCCTCCCCCAGCCGCGCTGAAGCTTTCTTT; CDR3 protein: CASSPSPSRAEAFF
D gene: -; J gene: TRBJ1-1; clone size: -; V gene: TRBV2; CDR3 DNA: TGTGCCAGCAGGGGGTGGAAGGGGAAAGGAACTGAAGCTTTCTTT; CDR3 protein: CASRGWKGKGTEAFF
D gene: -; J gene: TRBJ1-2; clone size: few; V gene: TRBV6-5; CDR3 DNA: TGTGCCAGCGGTGACTCCCGGGCCCGCCACGGCTACACCTTC; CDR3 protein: CASGDSRARHGYTF
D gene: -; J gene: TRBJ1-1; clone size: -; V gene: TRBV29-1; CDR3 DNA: TGCAGCGTCGTGAAGAACACTGAAGCTTTCTTT; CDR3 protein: CSVVKNTEAFF
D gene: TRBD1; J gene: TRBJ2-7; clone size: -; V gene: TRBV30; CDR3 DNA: TGTGCCTGGCAGGGACAGGGGGCTCGCGAGCAGTACTTC; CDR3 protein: CAWQGQGAREQYF
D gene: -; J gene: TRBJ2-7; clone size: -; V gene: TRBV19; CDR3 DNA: TGTGCCAGTAGCCGAGGGGCGGTCTACGAGCAGTACTTC; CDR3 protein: CASSRGAVYEQYF
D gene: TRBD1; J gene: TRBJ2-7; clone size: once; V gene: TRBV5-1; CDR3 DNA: TGCGCCAGCAGCCCACACCCGGGACAGCAGTACGAGCAGTACTTC; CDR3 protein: CASSPHPGQQYEQYF
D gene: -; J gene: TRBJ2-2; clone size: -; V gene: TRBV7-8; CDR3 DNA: TGTGCCAGCACCCTTAGAATTAGTAGACGGAACACCGGGGAGCTGTTTTTT; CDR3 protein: CASTLRISRRNTGELFF
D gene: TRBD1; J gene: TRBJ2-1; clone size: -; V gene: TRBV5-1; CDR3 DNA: TGCGCCAGCAGCTTGCAGGGACAGGGGTTCTCGAATGAGCAGTTCTTC; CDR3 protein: CASSLQGQGFSNEQFF
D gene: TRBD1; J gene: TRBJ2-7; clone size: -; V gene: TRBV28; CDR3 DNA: TGTGCCAGCAGTTTACCGGGGACAGGGAGAGCCTACGAGCAGTACTTC; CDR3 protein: CASSLPGTGRAYEQYF
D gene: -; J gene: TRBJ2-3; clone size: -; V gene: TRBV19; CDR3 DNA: TGTGCCAGTAGTAGGAACAGGGATCTGGGCACAGATACGCAGTATTTT; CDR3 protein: CASSRNRDLGTDTQYF
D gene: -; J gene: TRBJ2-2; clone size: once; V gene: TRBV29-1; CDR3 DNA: TGCAGCGCAATAACAGAATTGAACACCGGGGAGCTGTTTTTT; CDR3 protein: CSAITELNTGELFF